This TCR beta chain was recovered during a study of blood T cells in healthy people across ages. Across the study: For every two T cells, template switching captured about one barcoded beta molecule.

V was trimmed by 4 bases and J by 0 bases, leaving 16 bases between them. This CDR3 region has 16 residues. The V gene's germline CDR1 is MGHRA and CDR2 YSYEKL. Study outcomes and limitations: Versus aged donors, long-lived donors had higher diversity and more naive CD4+ cells.

This clonotype was detected once. Its antigen is unidentified. Primed by a sample-barcoded 5' primer and a J-beta primer mix, a second PCR proceeded for about 7 to 11 cycles. TCRdb re-analysed the 5' RACE reads in MiXCR, keeping a single row per CDR3 protein. The table records over a million distinct CDR3 sequences, about 43% of them present only once. The genes are TRBV4-1 and TRBJ2-7; TRBD2 might be the D (5 bases). The receptor was derived from a woman aged 18-29 years in good health. The sequenced material came from blood. The CDR3 is CASSPELATRSYEQYF. DNA for the CDR3: TGCGCCAGCAGCCCCGAGCTAGCTACACGCTCCTACGAGCAGTACTTC.